These 31 T cell receptor beta chains were sequenced from one sample in a study of cytomegalovirus exposure and HLA in healthy donors. Assay: immunoSEQ multiplex PCR; the TCRdb copy retains only in-frame clones and omits some. The profile covers roughly 60,000 clones, with 95% to 96% appearing a single time and 0.7% to 0.95% taken by the ten largest. Material: PBMCs. Source of these receptors: a man aged 18 to 29 in good health and CMV-seronegative.

The V and J genes are TRBV19 and TRBJ1-2; 9 positions match TRBD1. Germline CDR1 and CDR2: LNHDA and SQIVND (reference sequence). With 6 bases clipped from V and 4 bases from J, the junction kept 9 bases outside the gene matches. The length of the CDR3 is 15 residues. Here the CDR3 DNA reads TGTGCCAGTAGACGTCAGGGACAGGGAGGCTATGGCTACACCTTC. This gives the protein CASRRQGQGGYGYTF.

This clone has only a few counts. CDR3 bases: TGTGCCAGCAGCCAAGCTTCCGGGGAGCTGTTTTTT. It is translated as CASSQASGELFF. This sequence joins TRBV4-2 and TRBJ2-2; D remains unclear. In germline, CDR1 is LGHNA, CDR2 YNFKEQ. V shed 1 base and J shed 6 bases, with 3 bases lying between them. The CDR3 is 12 residues long.

The CDR3, as DNA: TGTGCCAGCAGCGCCCACAGACGGCAAGGCGGGGAGCTGTTTTTT. Amino acids: CASSAHRRQGGELFF. The gene calls are TRBV9 and TRBJ2-2, with D unresolved. V was trimmed by 3 bases and J by 7 bases, leaving 16 bases between them. This CDR3 is 15 amino acids long. Germline CDR1 and CDR2: SGDLS and YYNGEE. The entire variable domain, with the rest obtained from reference TRBV9 and TRBJ2-2, is as follows: DSGVTQTPKHLITATGQRVTLRCSPRSGDLSVYWYQQSLDQGLQFLIQYYNGEERAKGNILERFSAQQFPDLHSELNLSSLELGDSALYFCASSAHRRQGGELFFGEGSRLTVL.

The chain couples TRBV6-1 to TRBJ1-1; D is undetermined. The CDR3 spans 13 residues. The germline CDR1 and CDR2 sequences are MNHNS and SASEGT. V dropped 9 bases and J dropped 4 bases, with 15 bases sitting between them. The CDR3 loop reads CASSREGGTEAFF. CDR3 DNA sequence: TGTGCCAGTTCAAGGGAAGGAGGCACTGAAGCTTTCTTT.

The chain uses TRBV4-2 and TRBJ2-7; TRBD1 might be the D (5 bases). With 3 bases removed from V and 2 bases from J, the gap between germline ends came to 8 bases. This CDR3 has 13 residues. CDR1 is LGHNA and CDR2 is YNFKEQ in the germline V gene. CDR3 sequence: CASSHTGTYEQYF. The CDR3, as DNA: TGTGCCAGCAGCCACACAGGTACCTACGAGCAGTACTTC.

This chain links TRBV13 with TRBJ2-5; the D gene is possibly TRBD2 (7 bases). Per the germline V gene, CDR1 is PRHDT and CDR2 is FYEKMQ (reference sequence). The CDR3 runs to 15 residues. V was cut by 0 bases and J by 5 bases, with 13 bases left in between. Here the CDR3 reads CASSLGRGPWETQYF. In DNA form, the CDR3 reads TGTGCCAGCAGCTTAGGGCGGGGGCCGTGGGAGACCCAGTACTTC.

The J gene is TRBJ2-3, the V gene TRBV4-1; 13 bases match TRBD2. The germline gives CDR1 MGHRA, CDR2 YSYEKL. Trimming at V came to 1 base and at J to 7 bases, leaving 2 bases not matched to a gene. This CDR3 comprises 15 residues. CDR3 sequence reads: CASSQVLAGGNTQYF. CDR3 nucleotide sequence: TGCGCCAGCAGCCAAGTACTAGCGGGAGGGAATACGCAGTATTTT.

This sequence joins TRBV7-9 and TRBJ1-2; D may be TRBD1 (5 bases). This CDR3 has 13 residues. Between the trimmed V and J ends, which lost 5 bases and 7 bases, there was a span of 14 bases. Germline V gene data show CDR1 as SEHNR and CDR2 as FQNEAQ (reference sequence). The CDR3 spells CASSAGLAGGYTF. The CDR3 coding sequence is TGTGCCAGCAGCGCAGGGTTAGCTGGTGGCTACACCTTC.

This clone appeared once. The gene calls are TRBV30 and TRBJ1-3; D ambiguous. The CDR3 is 14 amino acids. Germline V gives CDR1 GTSNPN, CDR2 SVGIG (reference sequence). Trimming cost V 3 bases and J 3 bases, with 12 bases left between them. The CDR3 DNA follows: TGTGCCTGGAGCAATTTCCGGGTTGGAAACACCATATATTTT. Translating gives CAWSNFRVGNTIYF.

The chain uses TRBV10-2 and TRBJ2-3, with 8 nucleotides matching TRBD2. J gave up 3 bases and V 6 bases, and 11 bases lay outside the gene matches. The CDR3 extends over 16 amino acids. The germline CDR1 and CDR2 sequences are WSHSY and SAAADI. CDR3 sequence: CASRPASGGGTDTQYF. The CDR3, as DNA: TGCGCCAGCAGACCGGCCAGCGGGGGAGGAACAGATACGCAGTATTTT.

This sequence joins TRBV29-1 and TRBJ2-7; D remains ambiguous. The V gene lost 0 bases and the J gene lost 5 bases, with 11 bases spanning the gap. The CDR3 loop spans 13 amino acids. Germline V gene data show CDR1 as SQVTM and CDR2 as ANQGSEA. The CDR3 DNA reads TGCAGCGTTGAAGACGGGTTAACCGACGAGCAGTACTTC. This translates into CSVEDGLTDEQYF.

The rearrangement links TRBV20-1 to TRBJ2-1; D is unclear. CDR3 size: 11 residues. The germline CDR1 and CDR2 sequences are DFQATT and SNEGSKA (reference sequence). The V gene lost 2 bases and the J gene lost 12 bases, with 11 bases spanning the gap. DNA for the CDR3: TGCAGTGCTAGAACCGACTTGTGGCAGTTCTTC. Amino acid sequence: CSARTDLWQFF.

The chain combines TRBV15 with TRBJ2-1; 7 nucleotides align to TRBD1. Germline V gene lookup returns CDR1 LNHNV and CDR2 YYDKDF (reference sequence). The J segment lost 5 bases and the V segment lost 5 bases, leaving 3 bases of the junction unmatched. The CDR3 is made up of 13 amino acids. The DNA for the CDR3 is TGTGCCACCAGCGGGGACAGTGACAATGAGCAGTTCTTC. As protein: CATSGDSDNEQFF.

V and J are TRBV28 and TRBJ2-6; perhaps TRBD1 as D (6 bases). The V gene lost 4 bases and the J gene lost 1 base, with 17 bases spanning the gap. CDR3 length: 18 residues. CDR1 and CDR2 (germline): MDHEN, SYDVKM. The CDR3 DNA reads as TGTGCCAGCAGTTCACAGGGAGCGAAGCCTTCTGGGGCCAACGTCCTGACTTTC. This codes for CASSSQGAKPSGANVLTF. The full variable domain, rest sourced from reference TRBV28 and TRBJ2-6, is DVKVTQSSRYLVKRTGEKVFLECVQDMDHENMFWYRQDPGLGLRLIYFSYDVKMKEKGDIPEGYSVSREKKERFSLILESASTNQTSMYLCASSSQGAKPSGANVLTFGAGSRLTVL.

V gene TRBV11-2 combines with J gene TRBJ2-1; D is unclear. Germline V gene data show CDR1 as SGHAT and CDR2 as FQNNGV. V lost 5 bases to trimming and J lost 0 bases, with 11 bases between them. This CDR3 spans 15 amino acids. CDR3 in amino acids: CASSRGPHSYNEQFF. CDR3 nucleotides: TGTGCCAGCAGCAGAGGTCCTCACTCCTACAATGAGCAGTTCTTC.

In this sample, this clone turned up once. The chain employs TRBV28 and TRBJ1-2; 8 bases align to TRBD1. The germline gives CDR1 MDHEN, CDR2 SYDVKM. V lost 3 bases, J lost 4 bases, and 7 bases stayed unmatched. This CDR3 is 15 amino acids long. For the CDR3, the DNA is TGTGCCAGCAGTTTGTCGGGACAGGCCATCTATGGCTACACCTTC. Translation gives CASSLSGQAIYGYTF.

This chain uses TRBV7-6 with TRBJ2-1, with 15 bases lining up with TRBD2. Germline lookup yields CDR1 SGHVS and CDR2 FNYEAQ. The CDR3 contains 17 residues. V shed 5 bases and J 6 bases; nucleotides not matched to a gene: 8. The CDR3 loop reads CASSPPPGLAGGNEQFF. As DNA, the CDR3 is TGTGCCAGCAGCCCCCCGCCGGGACTAGCGGGAGGCAATGAGCAGTTCTTC.

The J gene is TRBJ2-5, the V gene TRBV14, with a possible D match to TRBD2 (6 bases). The CDR3 covers 16 residues. V lost 2 bases and J 2 bases, leaving 15 bases between the germline ends. CDR1 is SGHDN and CDR2 is FVKESK in the germline V gene. CDR3 bases: TGTGCCAGCAGCCAATATATTCTACGGGAGCAAGAGACCCAGTACTTC. The encoded protein is CASSQYILREQETQYF.

A single count supports this clone. This sequence joins TRBV6-5 and TRBJ2-3; 7 nucleotides line up with TRBD2. This CDR3 is built from 15 residues. The germline V gene encodes CDR1 MNHEY and CDR2 SVGAGI. J was trimmed by 3 bases and V by 5 bases; bases with no gene match: 8. This CDR3 is CASSRDGRLTDTQYF. CDR3 sequence (DNA): TGTGCCAGCAGTCGTGACGGGAGGCTGACAGATACGCAGTATTTT.

This rearrangement joins TRBV6-1 to TRBJ1-2; D possibly corresponds to TRBD1 (5 bases). Looked up from germline, CDR1 is MNHNS and CDR2 is SASEGT. The CDR3 sequence is 12 residues long. Trimming removed 2 bases from V and 8 bases from J, with 9 bases in between. The CDR3 region is CASSEFQGGYTF. CDR3 DNA sequence: TGTGCCAGCAGTGAATTTCAGGGAGGCTACACCTTC.

This sequence joins TRBV11-2 and TRBJ2-3; 11 bases match TRBD2. Germline CDR1 SGHAT, CDR2 FQNNGV. This CDR3 has 14 residues. V shed 11 bases and J 5 bases; nucleotides not matched to a gene: 9. The CDR3 loop reads CAYRSLAGVDTQYF. In nucleotides, the CDR3 is TGTGCCTATAGGTCACTAGCGGGAGTAGATACGCAGTATTTT.

The CDR3 coding sequence is TGTGCCAGCAGCCCCGAGAGCTCCTACGAGCAGTACTTC. Protein product: CASSPESSYEQYF. This chain uses TRBV7-6 with TRBJ2-7; D not certain. CDR1 is SGHVS and CDR2 is FNYEAQ in the germline V gene. With 5 bases removed from V and 0 bases from J, the gap between germline ends came to 8 bases. This CDR3 region has 13 residues.

CDR3: CASSLGTGSTYEQYF. The DNA for the CDR3 is TGTGCCAGCAGTTTAGGGACAGGGTCGACCTACGAGCAGTACTTC. The chain combines TRBV27 with TRBJ2-7; 9 bases are a match to TRBD1. The trim removed 2 bases at V and 2 bases at J, leaving 4 bases unmatched. The V gene's germline CDR1 is MNHEY and CDR2 SMNVEV (reference sequence). There are 15 residues in the CDR3.

In this sample, this clone turned up once. The V and J genes are TRBV10-2 and TRBJ2-3; 9 bases are a match to TRBD2. This CDR3 is 14 amino acids long. The germline V gene has CDR1 WSHSY and CDR2 SAAADI. J was trimmed by 0 bases and V by 6 bases; bases with no gene match: 1. CDR3 DNA: TGCGCCAGCAGGCTAGCGGGGAGCACAGATACGCAGTATTTT. Translation: CASRLAGSTDTQYF.

The chain joins TRBV27 to TRBJ2-5, with D perhaps TRBD2 (6 bases). This CDR3 contains 15 residues. V shed 6 bases and J shed 3 bases, with 17 bases lying between them. Germline values: CDR1 MNHEY, CDR2 SMNVEV (reference sequence). The CDR3 DNA reads as TGTGCCAGCAGACTTGCTTGGCGGGAAAAAGAGACCCAGTACTTC. Protein sequence: CASRLAWREKETQYF.

This clone was counted a single time. The chain combines TRBV27 with TRBJ2-7; 10 bases agree with TRBD1. Trimming removed 4 bases from V and 3 bases from J; junction bases left unmatched: 3. Germline V gene sequence: CDR1 MNHEY, CDR2 SMNVEV (reference sequence). The CDR3 consists of 14 residues. CDR3 in amino acids: CASSSTGGGYEQYF. CDR3 nucleotides: TGTGCCAGCAGTTCGACAGGGGGCGGCTACGAGCAGTACTTC.

This chain links TRBV4-1 with TRBJ1-3, with a weak D call TRBD1 (5 bases). The CDR3 is made up of 14 amino acids. V gave up 4 bases and J gave up 3 bases, with 10 bases separating them. Germline CDR1 reads MGHRA; CDR2 reads YSYEKL. The DNA of the CDR3 is TGCGCCAGCAGCCCTAAGGGACTTGGAAACACCATATATTTT. It translates to CASSPKGLGNTIYF.

V gene TRBV15 combines with J gene TRBJ2-5; TRBD2 is a possible D gene (5 bases). This CDR3 is built from 15 residues. V was pared by 2 bases and J by 1 base, with 11 bases between. CDR1 LNHNV and CDR2 YYDKDF come from the germline V gene (reference sequence). CDR3 in amino acids: CATSRRRGFQETQYF. As DNA, the CDR3 is TGTGCCACCAGCAGACGGCGAGGGTTCCAAGAGACCCAGTACTTC.

The chain employs TRBV6-1 and TRBJ2-7, with D uncertain. This CDR3 is built from 14 residues. Trimming took 7 bases from V and 2 from J, leaving 15 bases between them. Germline CDR1 reads MNHNS; CDR2 reads SASEGT. In nucleotides, the CDR3 is TGTGCCAGCACCTCGCCGGGTCTTACCTACGAGCAGTACTTC. Its protein is CASTSPGLTYEQYF.

CDR3 nucleotides: TGTGCCAGCGAGACAGGCCGGAGGGAGCAGTACTTC. Encoded protein: CASETGRREQYF. This chain links TRBV28 with TRBJ2-7, with D tentatively TRBD1 (6 bases). V lost 8 bases, J lost 7 bases, and 15 bases lay in between. Germline V gene sequence: CDR1 MDHEN, CDR2 SYDVKM. The CDR3 length is 12 residues.

V is TRBV28 and J is TRBJ2-5; 8 bases line up with TRBD1. The V segment lost 5 bases and the J segment 5 bases; nucleotides outside the gene matches: 16. The CDR3 runs 17 residues. The germline V gene encodes CDR1 MDHEN and CDR2 SYDVKM. CDR3 nucleotides: TGTGCCAGCAGTGAGCCCGGGACAGGACCCGGTGTTGAGACCCAGTACTTC. Its protein is CASSEPGTGPGVETQYF.